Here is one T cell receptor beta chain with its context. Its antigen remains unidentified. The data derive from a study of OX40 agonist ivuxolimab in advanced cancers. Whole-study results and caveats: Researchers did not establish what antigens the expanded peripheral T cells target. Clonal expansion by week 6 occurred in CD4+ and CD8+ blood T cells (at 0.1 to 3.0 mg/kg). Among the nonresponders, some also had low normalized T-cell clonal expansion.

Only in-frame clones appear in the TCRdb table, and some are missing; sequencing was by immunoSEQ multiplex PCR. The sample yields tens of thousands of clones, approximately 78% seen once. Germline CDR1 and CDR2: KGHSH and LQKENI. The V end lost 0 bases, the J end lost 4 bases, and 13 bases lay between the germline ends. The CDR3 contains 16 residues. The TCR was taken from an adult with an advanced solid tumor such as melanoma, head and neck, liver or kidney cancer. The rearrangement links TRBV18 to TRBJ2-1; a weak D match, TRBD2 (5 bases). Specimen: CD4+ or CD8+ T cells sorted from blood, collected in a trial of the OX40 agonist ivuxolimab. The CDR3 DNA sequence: TGTGCCAGCTCACCACCAGGGAGTAGCGAGTACAATGAGCAGTTCTTC. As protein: CASSPPGSSEYNEQFF. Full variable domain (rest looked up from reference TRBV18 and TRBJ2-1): NAGVMQNPRHLVRRRGQEARLRCSPMKGHSHVYWYRQLPEEGLKFMVYLQKENIIDESGMPKERFSAEFPKEGPSILRIQQVVRGDSAAYFCASSPPGSSEYNEQFFGPGTRLTVL.